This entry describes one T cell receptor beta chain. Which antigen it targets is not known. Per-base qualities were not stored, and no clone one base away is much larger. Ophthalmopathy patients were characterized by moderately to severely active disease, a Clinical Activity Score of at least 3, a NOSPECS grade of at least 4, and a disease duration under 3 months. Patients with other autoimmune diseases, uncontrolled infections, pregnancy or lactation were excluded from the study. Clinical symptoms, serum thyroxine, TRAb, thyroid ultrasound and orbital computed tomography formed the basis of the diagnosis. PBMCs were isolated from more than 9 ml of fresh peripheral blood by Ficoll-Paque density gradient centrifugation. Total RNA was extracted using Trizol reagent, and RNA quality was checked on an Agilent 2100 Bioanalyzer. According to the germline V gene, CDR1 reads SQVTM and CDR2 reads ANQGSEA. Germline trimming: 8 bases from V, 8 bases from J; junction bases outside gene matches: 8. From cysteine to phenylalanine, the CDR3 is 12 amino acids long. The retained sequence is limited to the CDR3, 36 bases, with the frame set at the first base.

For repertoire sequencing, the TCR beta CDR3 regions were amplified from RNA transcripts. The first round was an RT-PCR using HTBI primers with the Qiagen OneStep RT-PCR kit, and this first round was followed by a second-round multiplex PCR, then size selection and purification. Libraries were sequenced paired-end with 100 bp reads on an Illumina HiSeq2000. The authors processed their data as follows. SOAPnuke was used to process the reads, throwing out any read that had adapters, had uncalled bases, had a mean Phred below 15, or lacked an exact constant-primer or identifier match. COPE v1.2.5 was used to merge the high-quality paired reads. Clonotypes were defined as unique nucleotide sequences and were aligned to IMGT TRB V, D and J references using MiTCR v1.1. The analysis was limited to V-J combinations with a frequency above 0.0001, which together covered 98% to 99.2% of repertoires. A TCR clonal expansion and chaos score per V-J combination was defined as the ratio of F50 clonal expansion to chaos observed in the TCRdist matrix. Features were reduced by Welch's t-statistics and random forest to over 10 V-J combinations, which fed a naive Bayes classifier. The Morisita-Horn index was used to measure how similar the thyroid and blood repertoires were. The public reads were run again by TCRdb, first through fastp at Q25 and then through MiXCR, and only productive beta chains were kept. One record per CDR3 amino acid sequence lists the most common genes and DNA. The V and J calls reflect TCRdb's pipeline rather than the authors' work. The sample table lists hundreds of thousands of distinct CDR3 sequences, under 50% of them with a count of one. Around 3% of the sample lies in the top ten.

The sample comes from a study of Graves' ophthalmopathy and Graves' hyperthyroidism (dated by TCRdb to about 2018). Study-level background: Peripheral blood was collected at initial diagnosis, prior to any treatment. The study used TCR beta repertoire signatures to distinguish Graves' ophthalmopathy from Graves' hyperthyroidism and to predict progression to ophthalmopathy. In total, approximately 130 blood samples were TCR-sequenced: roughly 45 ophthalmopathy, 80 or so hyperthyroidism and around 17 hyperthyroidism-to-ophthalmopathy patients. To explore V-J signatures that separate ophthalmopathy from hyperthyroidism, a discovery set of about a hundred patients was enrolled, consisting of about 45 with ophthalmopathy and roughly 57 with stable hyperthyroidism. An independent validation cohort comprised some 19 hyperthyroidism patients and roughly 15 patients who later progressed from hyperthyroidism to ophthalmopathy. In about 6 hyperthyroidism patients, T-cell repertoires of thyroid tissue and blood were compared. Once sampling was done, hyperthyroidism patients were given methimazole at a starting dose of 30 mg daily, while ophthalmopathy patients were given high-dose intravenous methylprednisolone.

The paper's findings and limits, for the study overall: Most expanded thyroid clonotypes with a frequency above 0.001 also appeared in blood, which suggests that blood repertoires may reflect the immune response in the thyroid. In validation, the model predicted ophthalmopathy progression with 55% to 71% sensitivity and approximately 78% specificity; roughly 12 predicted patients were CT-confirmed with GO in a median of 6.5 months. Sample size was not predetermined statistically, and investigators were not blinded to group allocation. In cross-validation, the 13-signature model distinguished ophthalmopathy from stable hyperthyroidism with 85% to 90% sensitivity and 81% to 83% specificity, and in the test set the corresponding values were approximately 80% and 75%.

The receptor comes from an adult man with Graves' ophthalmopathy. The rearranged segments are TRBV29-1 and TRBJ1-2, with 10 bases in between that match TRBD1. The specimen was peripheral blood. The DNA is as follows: TGCAGCAGTCAAGACAGGGGGCGCGGCTACACCTTC. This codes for CSSQDRGRGYTF.